The present entry profiles one TCR beta chain with its context. Antigen specificity is unknown. The data were produced by immunoSEQ multiplex PCR, yet TCRdb's version contains in-frame clones alone and is incomplete. The table records 66,000 or so clones, roughly 76% of them present only once. This sample is part of a study of OX40 agonist ivuxolimab in advanced cancers. Study-level background: Patients received ivuxolimab, an agonistic anti-OX40 (CD134) antibody. A male proportion of over 75% was recorded, with mean age 60 years and range about 20 to 90. Study-level findings and limits: Certain nonresponders additionally had low normalized T-cell clonal expansion. In the 0.1-3.0 mg/kg groups, partial responders showed among the lowest expansion.

Trimming removed 4 bases at V and 5 bases at J, with 11 bases between. The CDR3 sequence is 13 residues long. Per the germline V gene, CDR1 is LNHDA and CDR2 is SQIVND (reference sequence). The receptor was isolated from an adult with an advanced solid tumor such as melanoma, head and neck, liver or kidney cancer. This chain links TRBV19 with TRBJ1-1; D is ambiguous. This material consisted of CD4+ or CD8+ T cells sorted from blood, taken in a trial of the OX40 agonist ivuxolimab. CDR3 amino acids: CASSTSPQTEAFF. In DNA, the CDR3 is TGTGCCAGTAGTACTTCACCTCAGACTGAAGCTTTCTTT.